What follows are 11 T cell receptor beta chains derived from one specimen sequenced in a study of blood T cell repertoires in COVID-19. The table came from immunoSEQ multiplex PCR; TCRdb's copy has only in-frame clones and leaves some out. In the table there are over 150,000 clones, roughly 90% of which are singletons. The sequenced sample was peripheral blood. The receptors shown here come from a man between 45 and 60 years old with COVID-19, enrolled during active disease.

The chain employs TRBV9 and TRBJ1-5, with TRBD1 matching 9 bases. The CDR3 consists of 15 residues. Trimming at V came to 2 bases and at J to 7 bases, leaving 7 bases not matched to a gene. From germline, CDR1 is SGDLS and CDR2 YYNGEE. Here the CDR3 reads CASSVGTGFRQPQHF. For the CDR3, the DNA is TGTGCCAGCAGCGTCGGGACAGGGTTTCGGCAGCCCCAGCATTTT. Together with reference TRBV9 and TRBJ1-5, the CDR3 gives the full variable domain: DSGVTQTPKHLITATGQRVTLRCSPRSGDLSVYWYQQSLDQGLQFLIQYYNGEERAKGNILERFSAQQFPDLHSELNLSSLELGDSALYFCASSVGTGFRQPQHFGDGTRLSIL.

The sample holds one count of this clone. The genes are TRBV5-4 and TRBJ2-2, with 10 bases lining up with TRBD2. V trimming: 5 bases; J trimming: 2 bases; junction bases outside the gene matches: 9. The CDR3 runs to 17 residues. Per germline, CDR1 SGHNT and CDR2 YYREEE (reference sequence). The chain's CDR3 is CASSPQRGGGNTGELFF. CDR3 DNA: TGTGCCAGCAGTCCGCAGCGGGGGGGAGGTAACACCGGGGAGCTGTTTTTT.

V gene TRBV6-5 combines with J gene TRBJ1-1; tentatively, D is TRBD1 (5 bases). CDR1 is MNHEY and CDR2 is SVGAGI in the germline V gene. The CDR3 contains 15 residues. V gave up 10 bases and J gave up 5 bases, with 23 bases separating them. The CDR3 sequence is CATKKGGTVATEAFF. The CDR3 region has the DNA TGTGCCACCAAAAAGGGAGGGACGGTAGCTACTGAAGCTTTCTTT.

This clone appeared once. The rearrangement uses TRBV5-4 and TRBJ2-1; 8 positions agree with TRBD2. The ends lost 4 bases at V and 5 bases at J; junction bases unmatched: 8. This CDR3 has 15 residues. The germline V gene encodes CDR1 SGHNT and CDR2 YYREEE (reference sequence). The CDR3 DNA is TGTGCCAGCAGCAAGAGCGGGAGTGGGGACAATGAGCAGTTCTTC. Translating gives CASSKSGSGDNEQFF. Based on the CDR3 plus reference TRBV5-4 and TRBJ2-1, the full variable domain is ETGVTQSPTHLIKTRGQQVTLRCSSQSGHNTVSWYQQALGQGPQFIFQYYREEENGRGNFPPRFSGLQFPNYSSELNVNALELDDSALYLCASSKSGSGDNEQFFGPGTRLTVL.

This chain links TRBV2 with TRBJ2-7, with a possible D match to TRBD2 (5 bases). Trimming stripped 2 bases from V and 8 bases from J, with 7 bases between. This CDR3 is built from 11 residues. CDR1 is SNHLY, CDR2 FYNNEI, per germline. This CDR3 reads CASSERGQQYF. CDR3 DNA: TGTGCCAGCAGTGAAAGAGGGCAGCAGTACTTC.

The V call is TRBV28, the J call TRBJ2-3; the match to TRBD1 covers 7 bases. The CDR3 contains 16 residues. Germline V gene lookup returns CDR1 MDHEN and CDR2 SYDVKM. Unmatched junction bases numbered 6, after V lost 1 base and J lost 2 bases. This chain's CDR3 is CASSLLGTVATDTQYF. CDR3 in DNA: TGTGCCAGCAGTTTATTAGGGACAGTCGCCACAGATACGCAGTATTTT.

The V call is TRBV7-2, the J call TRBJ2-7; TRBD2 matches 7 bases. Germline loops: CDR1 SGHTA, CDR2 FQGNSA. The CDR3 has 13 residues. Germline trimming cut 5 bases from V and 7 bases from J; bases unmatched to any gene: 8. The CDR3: CASSPERDREQYF. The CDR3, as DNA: TGTGCCAGCAGCCCAGAGCGGGACCGGGAGCAGTACTTC.

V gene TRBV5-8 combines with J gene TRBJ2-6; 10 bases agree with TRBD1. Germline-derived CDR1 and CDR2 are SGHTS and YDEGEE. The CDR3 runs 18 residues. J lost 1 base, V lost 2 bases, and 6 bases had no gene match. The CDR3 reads CASSFLGQGTSGANVLTF. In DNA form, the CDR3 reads TGTGCCAGCAGCTTTTTGGGACAGGGGACGTCTGGGGCCAACGTCCTGACTTTC.

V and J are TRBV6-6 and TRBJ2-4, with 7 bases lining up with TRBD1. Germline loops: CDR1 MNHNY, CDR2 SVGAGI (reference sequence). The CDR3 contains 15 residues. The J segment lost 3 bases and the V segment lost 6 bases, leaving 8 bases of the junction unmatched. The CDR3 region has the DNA TGTGCCAGCAGCCAGACAGGGCTTGGCAAAAACATTCAGTACTTC. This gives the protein CASSQTGLGKNIQYF.

In DNA form, the CDR3 reads TGTGCCAGCATCACCGACAGGGCGGCTGAAGCTTTCTTT. As protein: CASITDRAAEAFF. V is TRBV12-3 or TRBV12-4 and J is TRBJ1-1; 7 positions match TRBD1. The V segment lost 7 bases and the J segment 6 bases; nucleotides outside the gene matches: 8. This CDR3 comprises 13 residues.

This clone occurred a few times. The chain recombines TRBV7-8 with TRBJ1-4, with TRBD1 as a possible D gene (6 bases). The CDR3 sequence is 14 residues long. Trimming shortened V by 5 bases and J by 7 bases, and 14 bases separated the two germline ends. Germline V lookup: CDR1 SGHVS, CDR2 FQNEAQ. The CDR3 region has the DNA TGTGCCAGCAGCGAACAGGGAGGGGGTGAAAAACTGTTTTTT. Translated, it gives CASSEQGGGEKLFF.